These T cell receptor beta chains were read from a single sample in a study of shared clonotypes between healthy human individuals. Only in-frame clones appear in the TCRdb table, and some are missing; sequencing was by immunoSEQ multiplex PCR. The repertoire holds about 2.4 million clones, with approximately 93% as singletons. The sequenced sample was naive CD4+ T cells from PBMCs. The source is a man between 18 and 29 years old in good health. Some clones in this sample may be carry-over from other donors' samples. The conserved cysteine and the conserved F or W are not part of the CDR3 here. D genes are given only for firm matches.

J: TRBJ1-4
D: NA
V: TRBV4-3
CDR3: ASSRQKGPIEELF

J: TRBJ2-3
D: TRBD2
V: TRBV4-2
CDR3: ASSQDLGLAGADTQY

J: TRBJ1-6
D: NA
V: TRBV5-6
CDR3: ASSGGDRDNSPLH

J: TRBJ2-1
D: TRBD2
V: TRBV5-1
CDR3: ASSLIEAGSHNEQF

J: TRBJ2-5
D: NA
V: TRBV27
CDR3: ASSLSAPTYQETQY

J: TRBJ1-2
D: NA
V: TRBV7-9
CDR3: ASSLASPLIYGYT

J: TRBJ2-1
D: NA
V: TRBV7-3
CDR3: ASSSSGSYNEQF

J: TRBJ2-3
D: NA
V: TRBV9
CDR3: ASSVSGRDTQY

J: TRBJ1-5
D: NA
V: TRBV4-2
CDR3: ASSQGPEGRQPQH

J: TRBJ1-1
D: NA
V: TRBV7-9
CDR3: ASSSGAGFAF

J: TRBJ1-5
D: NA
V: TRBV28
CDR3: ASFTRNNQPQH

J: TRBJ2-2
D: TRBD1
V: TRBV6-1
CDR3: ASAGDRGTGGELF

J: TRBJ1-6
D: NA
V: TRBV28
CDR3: ASSFLGDKSSYNSPLH

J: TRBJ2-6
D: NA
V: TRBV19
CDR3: ASSNRVSGANVLT

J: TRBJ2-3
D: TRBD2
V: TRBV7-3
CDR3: ASSWGTNVDTQY

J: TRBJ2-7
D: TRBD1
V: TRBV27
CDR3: ASSLTGTGGRVGYEQY

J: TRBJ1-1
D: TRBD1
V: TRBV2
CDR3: ASSRQGSDTEAF

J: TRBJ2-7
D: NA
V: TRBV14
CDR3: ASSQGTAYEQY

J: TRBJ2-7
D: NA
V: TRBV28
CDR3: ASSLRLAQPEQY

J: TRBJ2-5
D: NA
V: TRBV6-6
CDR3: ASSYHRAETQY

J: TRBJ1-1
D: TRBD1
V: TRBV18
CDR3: ASSPPGQRMNTEAF

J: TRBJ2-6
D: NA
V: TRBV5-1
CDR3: ASSLAGAGANVLT

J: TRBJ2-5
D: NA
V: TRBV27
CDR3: ASIFRAEIRETQY

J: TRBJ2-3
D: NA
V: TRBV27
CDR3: ASSFFSATPGDTDTQY

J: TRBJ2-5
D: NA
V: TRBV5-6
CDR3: ASSFDLGHNQETQY

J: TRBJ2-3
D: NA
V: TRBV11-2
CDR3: ASSPGTDTQY

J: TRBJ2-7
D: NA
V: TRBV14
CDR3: ASSQVQGSGEQY

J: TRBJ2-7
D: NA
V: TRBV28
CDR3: ASSWGVSEQY

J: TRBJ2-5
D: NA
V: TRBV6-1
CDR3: ASSGGGETQY

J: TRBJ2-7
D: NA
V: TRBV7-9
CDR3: ASRAGSYEQY

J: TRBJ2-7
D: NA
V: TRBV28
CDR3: ASSPPYREYEQY

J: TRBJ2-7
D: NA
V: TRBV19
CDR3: ASSIEREAPEQY

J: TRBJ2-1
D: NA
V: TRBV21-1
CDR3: ASSNLPTSGRGDDYNEQF

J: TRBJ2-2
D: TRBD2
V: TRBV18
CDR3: ASSPRTSGKGRTGELF

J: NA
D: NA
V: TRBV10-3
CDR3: AISESTGTALDEQY

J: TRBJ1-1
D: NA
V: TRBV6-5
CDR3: ASSDLGDYTEAF

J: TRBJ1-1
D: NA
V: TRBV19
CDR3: ASSIYGYGGGTEAF

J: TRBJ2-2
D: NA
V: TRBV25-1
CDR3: ASSVGDGYTGELF

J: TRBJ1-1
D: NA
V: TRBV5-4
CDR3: ASSSSRGAAPTEAF

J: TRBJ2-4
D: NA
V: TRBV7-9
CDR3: ASSPRRGLGDIQY

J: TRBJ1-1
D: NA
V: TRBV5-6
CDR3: ASSFGIGNTEAF

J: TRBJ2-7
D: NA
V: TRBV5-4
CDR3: ASSLPGYEQY

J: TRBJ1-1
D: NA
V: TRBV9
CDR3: ASSAQGTLNTEAF

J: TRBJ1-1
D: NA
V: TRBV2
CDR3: ASSEGAWNTEAF

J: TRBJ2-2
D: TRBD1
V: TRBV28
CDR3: ASSLTGGPTGELF

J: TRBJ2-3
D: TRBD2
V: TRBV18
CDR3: ASSLSGTSGSTDTQY